The source of this T cell receptor (beta chain) is a study of OX40 agonist ivuxolimab in advanced cancers. Study information: An agonistic anti-OX40 (CD134) antibody, ivuxolimab, was used to treat the patients. Study-wide results and caveats: Normalized expansion of T-cell clones was also low for some nonresponders. CD8+ T cells showed, on average, more clonal expansion than CD4+ cells.

Regarding this clone: Antigen: not known.

CDR1 and CDR2 from the germline V gene are SGDLS and YYNGEE. This CDR3 contains 15 residues. V lost 4 bases to trimming and J lost 4 bases, with 17 bases between them. Assay: immunoSEQ multiplex PCR; the TCRdb copy retains only in-frame clones and omits some. The sample shows 25,000 to 40,000 clones, about 87% of them seen only once. This material consisted of CD4+ or CD8+ T cells sorted from blood, taken in a trial of the OX40 agonist ivuxolimab. This TCR came from an adult with an advanced solid tumor such as melanoma, head and neck, liver or kidney cancer. The chain links TRBV9 to TRBJ1-1; the D gene is possibly TRBD1 (6 bases). The CDR3 loop is CASSNSTTGTTEAFF. CDR3 sequence (DNA): TGTGCCAGCAGCAATTCAACGACAGGCACCACTGAAGCTTTCTTT.